This T cell receptor beta chain was obtained from a study of shared clonotypes between healthy human individuals. As for the study in general: Each donor's CD8 memory used one plate, CD8 naive two, each CD4 subset three.

Libraries were prepared by immunoSEQ multiplex PCR; TCRdb keeps only in-frame clonotypes and omits some of them. The table includes 300,000 to 400,000 clones, 73% detected once. Regarding this clone: What it binds is not known.

This CDR3 has 13 amino acids. Germline CDR1 and CDR2: SGHRS and YFSETQ. The V and J ends lost 4 bases and 2 bases respectively, with 7 bases between them. Study outcomes and limitations: Generation probability values for non-shared clonotypes were lower than those for clonotypes shared by all four donors. It was anticipated that sequencing depth would influence how many clonotypes donors shared.

The origin of this receptor is a man in his thirties or forties in good health. The sample comprised memory CD4+ T cells sorted from blood. Subset defined: CD45RA-negative fraction. This sequence joins TRBV5-1 and TRBJ1-3, with D unresolved. Written as DNA, the CDR3 is TGCGCCAGCAGCCCCTCCCCTGGAAACACCATATATTTT. This sequence encodes CASSPSPGNTIYF.